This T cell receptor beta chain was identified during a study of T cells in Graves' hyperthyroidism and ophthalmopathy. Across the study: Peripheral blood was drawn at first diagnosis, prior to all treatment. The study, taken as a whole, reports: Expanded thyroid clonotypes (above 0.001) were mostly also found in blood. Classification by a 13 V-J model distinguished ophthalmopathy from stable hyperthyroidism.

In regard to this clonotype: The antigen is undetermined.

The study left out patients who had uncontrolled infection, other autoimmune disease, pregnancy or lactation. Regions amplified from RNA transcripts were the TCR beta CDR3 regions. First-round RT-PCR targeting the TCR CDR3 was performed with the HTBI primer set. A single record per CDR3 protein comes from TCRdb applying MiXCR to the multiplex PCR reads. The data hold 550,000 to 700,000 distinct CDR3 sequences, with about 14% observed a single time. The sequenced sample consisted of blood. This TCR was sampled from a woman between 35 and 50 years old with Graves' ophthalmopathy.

The CDR3 bases are TGTGCCAGCAGGCGACAGGCCCCGAGGAACACTGAAGCTTTCTTT. This translates into CASRRQAPRNTEAFF. This chain links TRBV28 with TRBJ1-1; weak D call: TRBD1 (6 bases). The germline V gene has CDR1 MDHEN and CDR2 SYDVKM. The CDR3 length is 15 residues. V gave up 6 bases and J gave up 1 base, with 15 bases separating them.